These 6 T cell receptor beta chains originate from one sample sequenced in a study of cytomegalovirus exposure and HLA in healthy donors. Assay: immunoSEQ multiplex PCR; the TCRdb copy retains only in-frame clones and omits some. The table has about 88,000 clones, about four fifths seen once. The material sequenced was PBMCs. The origin of the receptors is a woman aged 18-29 years in good health and CMV-seropositive.

The chain couples TRBV4-3 to TRBJ2-7; the D gene is possibly TRBD1 (6 bases). Deletions cut 3 bases from V and 2 bases from J, with 14 bases between. CDR3 size: 15 residues. Germline-derived CDR1 and CDR2 are LGHNA and YSLEER. The DNA for the CDR3 is TGCGCCAGCAGCCAGGGGACACTGCTCACCTACGAGCAGTACTTC. Its protein product is CASSQGTLLTYEQYF.

In this sample, this clone turned up a few times. CDR3 nucleotides: TGTGCCAGCATTCTGGACAGGGGGTGGTCACCCCTCCACTTT. As protein: CASILDRGWSPLHF. The chain is built from TRBV6-1 and TRBJ1-6; 10 bases line up with TRBD1. The CDR3 loop spans 14 amino acids. V shed 7 bases, J shed 10 bases, and the junction held 7 bases outside the gene matches. Germline V CDR1 and CDR2: MNHNS, SASEGT.

The genes are TRBV11-2 and TRBJ1-2; 7 positions match TRBD1. The J segment lost 6 bases and the V segment lost 1 base, leaving 14 bases of the junction unmatched. CDR3 length: 17 residues. CDR1 is SGHAT and CDR2 is FQNNGV in the germline V gene. CDR3 sequence (DNA): TGTGCCAGCAGCTTAGGGTTTTACCCCGACAGGGTAGATGGCTACACCTTC. As protein: CASSLGFYPDRVDGYTF. The complete variable domain, with remaining parts taken from reference TRBV11-2 and TRBJ1-2, reads EAGVAQSPRYKIIEKRQSVAFWCNPISGHATLYWYQQILGQGPKLLIQFQNNGVVDDSQLPKDRFSAERLKGVDSTLKIQPAKLEDSAVYLCASSLGFYPDRVDGYTFGSGTRLTVV.

This clone was seen a single time. This rearrangement joins TRBV19 to TRBJ2-7; 9 bases map to TRBD1. Germline V CDR1 and CDR2: LNHDA, SQIVND (reference sequence). V lost 8 bases and J lost 3; bases outside the gene matches: 5. The CDR3 contains 13 residues. DNA for the CDR3: TGTGCCAGTTCGGGACAGGGATACTACGAGCAGTACTTC. Translation gives CASSGQGYYEQYF. The complete variable domain, with remaining parts taken from reference TRBV19 and TRBJ2-7, reads DGGITQSPKYLFRKEGQNVTLSCEQNLNHDAMYWYRQDPGQGLRLIYYSQIVNDFQKGDIAEGYSVSREKKESFPLTVTSAQKNPTAFYLCASSGQGYYEQYFGPGTRLTVT.

The chain employs TRBV7-9 and TRBJ2-7; D unresolved. This CDR3 spans 11 amino acids. Germline V gene sequence: CDR1 SEHNR, CDR2 FQNEAQ (reference sequence). The germline V and J ends were trimmed by 5 bases and 1 base, with 3 bases remaining between them. The CDR3 reads CASSHSYEQYF. CDR3 nucleotides: TGTGCCAGCAGCCATTCCTACGAGCAGTACTTC. The whole variable domain, remainder taken from reference TRBV7-9 and TRBJ2-7, is DTGVSQNPRHKITKRGQNVTFRCDPISEHNRLYWYRQTLGQGPEFLTYFQNEAQLEKSRLLSDRFSAERPKGSFSTLEIQRTEQGDSAMYLCASSHSYEQYFGPGTRLTVT.

The V call is TRBV6-5, the J call TRBJ2-2; D might be TRBD2 (5 bases). Germline CDR1 and CDR2: MNHEY and SVGAGI. The CDR3 extends over 15 amino acids. The V end was cut by 0 bases, the J end by 2 bases, with 7 bases between. CDR3 DNA: TGTGCCAGCAGTTACTCGAGGGTCAACACCGGGGAGCTGTTTTTT. It encodes CASSYSRVNTGELFF.